This TCR beta chain comes out of a study of technical replicates of blood from a few donors. Sequencing was performed with immunoSEQ multiplex PCR; in TCRdb, only in-frame clones are kept and a portion is missing. The sample holds approximately 76,000 clones; 80% to 90% are singletons and the top ten take approximately 5%. The CDR3 sequence is 15 residues long. The V and J ends lost 6 bases and 8 bases, in that order; junction bases with no gene match: 12. Looked up from germline, CDR1 is MNHEY and CDR2 is SVGAGI. The TCR originated in a human donor in good health. Some clones in this sample may be carry-over from other donors' samples. Sequenced: PBMCs. V and J are TRBV6-5 and TRBJ2-2; 7 bases map to TRBD1. As DNA, the CDR3 is TGTGCCAGCAGAGACGGACAGGCCGAGCGGGGGGAGCTGTTTTTT. Its translation is CASRDGQAERGELFF.